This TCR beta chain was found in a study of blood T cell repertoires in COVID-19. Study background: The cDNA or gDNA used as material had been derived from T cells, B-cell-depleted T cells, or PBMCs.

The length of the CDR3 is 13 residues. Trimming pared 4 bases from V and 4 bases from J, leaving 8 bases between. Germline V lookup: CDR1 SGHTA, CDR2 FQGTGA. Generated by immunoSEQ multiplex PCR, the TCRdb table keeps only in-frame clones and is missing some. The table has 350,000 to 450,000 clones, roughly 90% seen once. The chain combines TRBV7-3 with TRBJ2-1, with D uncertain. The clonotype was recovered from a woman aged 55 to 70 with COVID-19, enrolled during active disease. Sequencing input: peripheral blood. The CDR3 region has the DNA TGTGCCAGCAGCTCAAGCCTTTACAATGAGCAGTTCTTC. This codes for CASSSSLYNEQFF.